This TCR beta chain was captured in a study of shared clonotypes between healthy human individuals. Study findings and constraints: On the whole, naive subsets had larger estimated richness than memory subsets had. Shared across a few donors were around 5% of the naive CD4 clonotypes. Shared clonotypes across all four donors exceeded non-shared ones in generation probability.

Germline CDR1 LNHDA, CDR2 SQIVND (reference sequence). Trimming removed 5 bases from V and 4 bases from J, with 9 bases in between. The CDR3 is made up of 13 amino acids. With respect to this clone: What it binds is not known.

Produced via immunoSEQ multiplex PCR; TCRdb's table is partial and in-frame only. Of millions of clones in the sample, roughly nine tenths were seen once. This TCR derives from a man younger than 35 in good health. Sequencing was done on a sample of naive CD4+ T cells sorted from blood. Subset described: CD45RA+ positively selected. This chain connects TRBV19 to TRBJ1-5; D is unclear. In nucleotides, the CDR3 is TGTGCCAGTAGTGCCGACGCAAATCAGCCCCAGCATTTT. It specifies CASSADANQPQHF.